This TCR beta chain was found in a study of vaccination effects on CD4 cells after COVID-19 (dated by TCRdb to the early 2020s). Broadly, across the study: Each participant got two doses of an mRNA SARS-CoV-2 vaccine, either BNT162b2 or mRNA-1273. SARS-CoV-2 spike-specific CD4+ TCR repertoires from before and after mRNA vaccination were compared in COVID-19 convalescent patients and in infection-naive vaccine recipients. Cultures from other donors in the study were sequenced with the Oncomine TCR Beta short-read assay on an Illumina iSeq 100. The full study included some 10 COVID-19 convalescent patients and several SARS-CoV-2-naive healthy vaccine recipients.

Overall results and qualifications from the work: The study was limited by a small number of convalescent patients, and early post-infection timepoints were lacking. Among healthy vaccine recipients, nearly all vaccine-induced clones were SARS-CoV-2 mono-reactive, and only 1 of 255 was cross-reactive with common cold coronaviruses. At late post-vaccination timepoints, both infection-induced and vaccine-induced clones showed marked clonal contraction, consistent with waning T cell responses.

To identify antigen-specific CD4+ T cell clonotypes by their expansion, the ViraFEST assay first stimulated PBMC with viral peptide pools and then applied TCR sequencing. After approximately 11 days of culture, CD4+ T cells were isolated with the EasySep CD4+ T cell isolation kit. Negative nucleocapsid antibody results before and after vaccination confirmed that the healthy vaccine recipients had no prior SARS-CoV-2 infection. Each well held roughly 2 million PBMC cultured in IMDM containing about 5.5% human AB serum, approximately 10 IU/ml IL-2 and gentamicin, along with around 9.4 ug/ml peptides. On days 3 and 7, half of the culture medium was replaced with fresh IL-2-containing medium. Each peptide stimulation condition was cultured in triplicate wells unless otherwise noted. Using Ficoll-Paque Plus gradient centrifugation, PBMC were separated from whole blood and then either used fresh or cryopreserved at -140C. The overlapping peptide pools covered the spike proteins of SARS-CoV-2 as well as those of the common cold coronaviruses HCoV-NL63, HCoV-OC43 and HCoV-229E. The QIAamp micro DNA kit was used to extract genomic DNA from the cultured CD4+ T cells.

Sequences SGHNT (CDR1) and YENEEA (CDR2) are obtained from the germline V gene. Including cysteine and phenylalanine, the CDR3 has 19 amino acids. The CDR3 DNA has 57 bases and is translated from base 1. V drops 1 base and J drops 6 bases, leaving 24 bases in between. This clone came up once. This receptor's antigen is unknown. Base-call qualities are not available, and no considerably larger clone is one nucleotide away. Libraries came from the immunoSEQ multiplex PCR assay. TCR beta CDR3 sequencing was performed on DNA from the cultured, isolated CD4+ T cells. The original pipeline was this. Non-productive TCR sequences were removed, reads were trimmed to the CDR3 region, and CDR3s of at least 7 amino acids were retained. The MANAFEST web app was used to identify antigen-specific clonotypes by comparing expansion in peptide wells with expansion in reference cultures. To count as positive, a clone had to show expansion at FDR<0.05 compared with the reference and with all other wells, an odds ratio above 5, and a frequency above 0.1% in two replicate wells. Clonotypes significantly expanded in SARS-CoV-2 spike wells and in at least one common cold coronavirus spike condition were defined as cross-reactive. CDR3 similarity was assessed by Levenshtein distance with the stringdist R package, and unrooted trees were built with ape in R 3.6.1. The immuneACCESS repertoire file appears here via TCRdb, limited to in-frame rearrangements. These files lack a portion of the clones; in checked studies, under half of the deficit traces to unresolved V genes, and the cause of the others is not known. The D gene and trimming were derived from the DNA, and the V and J assignments and clone size from that table. For this sample there are about 24,000 clones; 71% appear just once. About an eighth of the sample rests with the top ten.

The receptor was derived from a human donor who received a COVID-19 vaccine. Sequenced here: CD4+ T cells from PBMCs cultured with HCoV-OC43 spike peptides, sampled before COVID-19 vaccination. This sample's cell subset or site label indicates: HCoV-OC43 spike overlapping peptide pool stimulation. Recombination linked TRBV11-3 to TRBJ2-2, and possibly TRBD1, on 6 matching bases. The CDR3 has the sequence CASSLAYLGQPPNSGELFF. The nucleotide sequence reads as follows: TGTGCCAGCAGCTTAGCGTACCTAGGACAGCCCCCGAATTCCGGGGAGCTGTTTTTT.